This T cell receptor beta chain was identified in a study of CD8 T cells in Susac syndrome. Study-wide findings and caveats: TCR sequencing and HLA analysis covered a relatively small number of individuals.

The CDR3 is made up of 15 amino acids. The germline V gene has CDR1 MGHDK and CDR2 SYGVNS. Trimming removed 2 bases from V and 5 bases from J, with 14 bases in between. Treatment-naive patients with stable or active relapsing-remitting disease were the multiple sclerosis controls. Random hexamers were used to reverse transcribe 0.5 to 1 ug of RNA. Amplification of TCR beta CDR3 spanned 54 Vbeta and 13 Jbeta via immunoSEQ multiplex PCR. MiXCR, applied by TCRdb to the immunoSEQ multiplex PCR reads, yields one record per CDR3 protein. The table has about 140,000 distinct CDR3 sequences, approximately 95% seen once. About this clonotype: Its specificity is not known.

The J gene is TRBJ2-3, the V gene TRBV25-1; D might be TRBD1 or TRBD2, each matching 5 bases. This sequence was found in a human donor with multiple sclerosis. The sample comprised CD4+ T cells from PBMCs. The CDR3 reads CASSEPGLREDTQYF. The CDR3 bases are TGTGCCAGCAGTGAACCGGGGCTCCGGGAAGATACGCAGTATTTT.